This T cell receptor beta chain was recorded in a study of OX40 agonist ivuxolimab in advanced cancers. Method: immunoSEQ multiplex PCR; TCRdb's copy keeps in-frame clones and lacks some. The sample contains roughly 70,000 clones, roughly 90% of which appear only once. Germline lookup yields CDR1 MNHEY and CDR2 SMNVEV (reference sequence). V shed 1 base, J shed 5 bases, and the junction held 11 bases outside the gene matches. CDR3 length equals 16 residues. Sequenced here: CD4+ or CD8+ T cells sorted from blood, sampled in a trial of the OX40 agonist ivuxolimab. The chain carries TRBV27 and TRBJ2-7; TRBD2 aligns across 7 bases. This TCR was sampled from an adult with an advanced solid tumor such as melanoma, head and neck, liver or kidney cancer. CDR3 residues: CASSLFRTGRVNEQYF. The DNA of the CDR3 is TGTGCCAGCAGTTTATTCCGGACGGGGAGGGTAAACGAGCAGTACTTC.